Below are 26 T cell receptor beta chains sequenced from a single sample in a study of CD8 T cell repertoires and HIV-1 epitope variants. The antigens for these receptors are not known. Repertoires were generated with immunoSEQ multiplex PCR, while TCRdb's copy carries only in-frame clones and drops some. The sample holds about 4,300 clones; 62% are singletons and the top ten take around 40%. The sample comprised cultured CD8+ T cells derived from PBMCs. Receptors originate from a male donor with HIV.

The chain recombines TRBV14 with TRBJ2-7; 7 nucleotides agree with TRBD2. In germline, CDR1 is SGHDN, CDR2 FVKESK. The V gene end was trimmed by 4 bases and the J gene end by 1 base; junction bases not matched to a gene: 7. The CDR3 is made up of 15 amino acids. CDR3 sequence reads: CASSPSGKKSYEQYF. CDR3 DNA sequence: TGTGCCAGCAGCCCTAGCGGCAAGAAGTCCTACGAGCAGTACTTC.

This clone was observed a single time. For the CDR3, the DNA is TGTGCCAGCAGCCGAGAAGGCCTAGGGTACGAGCAGTACTTC. Amino acids: CASSREGLGYEQYF. The V gene is TRBV7-9, the J gene TRBJ2-7; D not resolved. This CDR3 comprises 14 residues. Per the germline V gene, CDR1 is SEHNR and CDR2 is FQNEAQ (reference sequence). Trimming pared 5 bases from V and 4 bases from J, leaving 15 bases between.

V is TRBV27 and J is TRBJ2-1; D is possibly TRBD2 (6 bases). Trimming pared 5 bases from V and 12 bases from J, leaving 17 bases between. Germline V gene data show CDR1 as MNHEY and CDR2 as SMNVEV (reference sequence). The CDR3 length is 13 residues. The CDR3 sequence is CASSPPLGGGQFF. The CDR3 DNA reads as TGTGCCAGCAGTCCCCCACTGGGGGGAGGGCAGTTCTTC.

The chain combines TRBV28 with TRBJ1-1, with a tentative D call TRBD1 (6 bases). V dropped 2 bases and J dropped 4 bases, with 11 bases sitting between them. Per the germline V gene, CDR1 is MDHEN and CDR2 is SYDVKM. The CDR3 has 14 amino acids. The CDR3 nucleotides are TGTGCCAGCAGTTTAACAGGGAGTCGCACTGAAGCTTTCTTT. It specifies CASSLTGSRTEAFF.

J is TRBJ1-2 and V is TRBV4-2; 10 bases agree with TRBD1. The V gene end was trimmed by 2 bases and the J gene end by 7 bases; junction bases not matched to a gene: 7. Germline V gives CDR1 LGHNA, CDR2 YNFKEQ. CDR3 size: 15 residues. The CDR3 coding sequence is TGTGCCAGCAGCCAAAAGACAGGGGGCGCAGGTGGCTACACCTTC. This codes for CASSQKTGGAGGYTF.

The chain is built from TRBV6-5 and TRBJ2-7; 7 bases are shared with TRBD1. Germline V gene lookup returns CDR1 MNHEY and CDR2 SVGAGI. There are 12 residues in the CDR3. V lost 8 bases and J lost 3; bases outside the gene matches: 4. As DNA, the CDR3 is TGTGCCAGCGAGGGACAGAACTACGAGCAGTACTTC. Amino acid sequence: CASEGQNYEQYF.

This clone was seen only a few times. The V gene is TRBV16, the J gene TRBJ2-5; no clear D gene. There are 13 residues in the CDR3. Trimming cost V 7 bases and J 1 base, with 10 bases left between them. From germline, CDR1 is KGHSY and CDR2 FQNENV. The CDR3 reads CASIRQSQETQYF. Written as DNA, the CDR3 is TGTGCCAGCATCCGGCAGTCCCAAGAGACCCAGTACTTC.

In its sample, this clone was seen a few times. This chain uses TRBV5-4 with TRBJ1-1; 12 bases align to TRBD1. The germline CDR1 and CDR2 sequences are SGHNT and YYREEE (reference sequence). The CDR3 is 15 amino acids. The V gene end was trimmed by 1 base and the J gene end by 4 bases; junction bases not matched to a gene: 2. This CDR3 reads CASSLRDRGPTEAFF. The CDR3 coding sequence is TGTGCCAGCAGCTTGAGGGACAGGGGGCCCACTGAAGCTTTCTTT.

This sequence joins TRBV5-4 and TRBJ1-1; 9 nucleotides match TRBD1. CDR1 SGHNT and CDR2 YYREEE come from the germline V gene (reference sequence). The CDR3 spans 14 residues. J gave up 5 bases and V 2 bases, and 4 bases lay outside the gene matches. The CDR3: CASSLRTGVTEAFF. CDR3 coding DNA: TGTGCCAGCAGCTTAAGGACAGGGGTGACTGAAGCTTTCTTT.

The chain combines TRBV7-9 with TRBJ1-2, with D maybe TRBD1 (6 bases). The CDR3 totals 19 residues. The germline V gene encodes CDR1 SEHNR and CDR2 FQNEAQ (reference sequence). V lost 2 bases, J lost 0 bases, and 22 bases lay in between. CDR3 in amino acids: CASSLSRDRRMGSNYGYTF. CDR3 nucleotides: TGTGCCAGCAGCTTATCAAGAGACAGGCGGATGGGGTCTAACTATGGCTACACCTTC. The full variable domain, with the rest looked up from reference TRBV7-9 and TRBJ1-2, is DTGVSQNPRHKITKRGQNVTFRCDPISEHNRLYWYRQTLGQGPEFLTYFQNEAQLEKSRLLSDRFSAERPKGSFSTLEIQRTEQGDSAMYLCASSLSRDRRMGSNYGYTFGSGTRLTVV.

This sequence joins TRBV28 and TRBJ2-1, with TRBD2 as a possible D gene (6 bases). CDR3 length: 14 amino acids. From germline, CDR1 is MDHEN and CDR2 SYDVKM. V shed 2 bases and J shed 4 bases, with 9 bases lying between them. The CDR3 DNA sequence: TGTGCCAGCAGTTTAACTAGCTTGTACAATGAGCAGTTCTTC. It yields the protein CASSLTSLYNEQFF.

The DNA of the CDR3 is TGTGCCAGCAGCACCGTTGGGGGAGGGACCTACGAGCAGTACTTC. Its protein product is CASSTVGGGTYEQYF. This chain connects TRBV7-2 to TRBJ2-7; 7 nucleotides align to TRBD2. J gave up 2 bases and V 5 bases, and 9 bases lay outside the gene matches. The germline V gene encodes CDR1 SGHTA and CDR2 FQGNSA. The CDR3 length is 15 residues.

The rearrangement uses TRBV7-6 and TRBJ2-7; 11 nucleotides line up with TRBD2. The V segment lost 5 bases and the J segment 7 bases; nucleotides outside the gene matches: 7. CDR1 SGHVS and CDR2 FNYEAQ come from the germline V gene. CDR3 size: 14 residues. The CDR3 DNA follows: TGTGCCAGCAGCCCACTAGCGGGGGTCCCTGAGCAGTACTTC. Its protein is CASSPLAGVPEQYF.

This clone was counted a few times. V usage is TRBV7-9 and J usage is TRBJ1-1; D may be TRBD1 (5 bases). The CDR3 runs to 12 residues. Germline CDR1 SEHNR, CDR2 FQNEAQ (reference sequence). V lost 9 bases and J 1 base, leaving 9 bases between the germline ends. CDR3 nucleotide sequence: TGTGCCAGTACAAGGGGGAACACTGAAGCTTTCTTT. It is translated as CASTRGNTEAFF.

This chain joins TRBV5-1 and TRBJ2-6; the D is unclear. Trimming took off 4 bases at V and 0 bases at J, with 11 bases between the two ends. The CDR3 is made up of 16 amino acids. Germline values: CDR1 SGHRS, CDR2 YFSETQ. CDR3 sequence (DNA): TGCGCCAGCAGCCCAGCCCCCAGCTCTGGGGCCAACGTCCTGACTTTC. Translating gives CASSPAPSSGANVLTF.

This clone was counted a few times. The V and J genes are TRBV7-9 and TRBJ1-2, with D perhaps TRBD1 (6 bases). Germline-derived CDR1 and CDR2 are SEHNR and FQNEAQ (reference sequence). The CDR3 covers 15 residues. Trimming stripped 1 base from V and 5 bases from J, with 14 bases between. CDR3 coding DNA: TGTGCCAGCAGCTTAGTAGTACAGGGCGTATATGGCTACACCTTC. It yields the protein CASSLVVQGVYGYTF.

This chain connects TRBV5-1 to TRBJ2-1, with 8 bases that match TRBD2. V shed 0 bases and J 6 bases; nucleotides not matched to a gene: 5. In germline, CDR1 is SGHRS, CDR2 YFSETQ. The CDR3 contains 15 residues. CDR3 amino acids: CASSLAGLGGNEQFF. CDR3 DNA: TGCGCCAGCAGCTTGGCGGGACTAGGGGGCAATGAGCAGTTCTTC. Based on the CDR3 plus reference TRBV5-1 and TRBJ2-1, the full variable domain is KAGVTQTPRYLIKTRGQQVTLSCSPISGHRSVSWYQQTPGQGLQFLFEYFSETQRNKGNFPGRFSGRQFSNSRSEMNVSTLELGDSALYLCASSLAGLGGNEQFFGPGTRLTVL.

V gene TRBV5-6 combines with J gene TRBJ1-5; no clear D. Germline V lookup: CDR1 SGHDT, CDR2 YYEEEE. Trimming took off 0 bases at V and 4 bases at J, with 5 bases between the two ends. The CDR3 runs to 13 residues. CDR3 coding DNA: TGTGCCAGCAGCTTGGGGCGGAATCAGCCCCAGCATTTT. This translates into CASSLGRNQPQHF.

The chain uses TRBV28 and TRBJ2-3, with D unclear. The CDR3 is 12 amino acids. Deletions cut 2 bases from V and 2 bases from J, with 2 bases between. Germline V CDR1 and CDR2: MDHEN, SYDVKM. The CDR3, as DNA: TGTGCCAGCAGTTTACACACAGATACGCAGTATTTT. Protein: CASSLHTDTQYF.

The chain recombines TRBV30 with TRBJ1-1; D perhaps matches TRBD1 (5 bases). The V end was cut by 2 bases, the J end by 4 bases, with 11 bases between. Germline assignment: CDR1 GTSNPN and CDR2 SVGIG (reference sequence). The CDR3 is 13 amino acids. The CDR3 DNA follows: TGTGCCTGGAGTCCGGGGCTCGGCACTGAAGCTTTCTTT. This translates into CAWSPGLGTEAFF.

This chain connects TRBV4-2 to TRBJ2-7; 7 bases match TRBD2. J gave up 6 bases and V 1 base, and 0 bases lay outside the gene matches. The CDR3 covers 12 residues. CDR1 and CDR2 from the germline V gene are LGHNA and YNFKEQ. The CDR3 reads CASSQAGGEQYF. In nucleotides, the CDR3 is TGTGCCAGCAGCCAAGCGGGGGGCGAGCAGTACTTC.

The chain links TRBV29-1 to TRBJ2-3; 11 nucleotides line up with TRBD2. Germline lookup yields CDR1 SQVTM and CDR2 ANQGSEA. V shed 7 bases and J 1 base; nucleotides not matched to a gene: 1. CDR3 size: 13 residues. Here the CDR3 reads CSGGLAGTDTQYF. DNA for the CDR3: TGCAGCGGGGGACTAGCGGGCACAGATACGCAGTATTTT.

The V call is TRBV9, the J call TRBJ2-3; D remains unclear. CDR3 size: 12 residues. Trimming removed 3 bases from V and 3 bases from J, with 5 bases in between. The germline V gene encodes CDR1 SGDLS and CDR2 YYNGEE. This chain's CDR3 is CASSGRTDTQYF. Written as DNA, the CDR3 is TGTGCCAGCAGCGGAAGGACAGATACGCAGTATTTT. Filled out from reference TRBV9 and TRBJ2-3, the complete variable domain reads DSGVTQTPKHLITATGQRVTLRCSPRSGDLSVYWYQQSLDQGLQFLIQYYNGEERAKGNILERFSAQQFPDLHSELNLSSLELGDSALYFCASSGRTDTQYFGPGTRLTVL.

This chain joins TRBV9 and TRBJ1-6, with D possibly TRBD1 on 6 matching bases. Germline CDR1 and CDR2: SGDLS and YYNGEE. The CDR3 extends over 15 amino acids. Trimming removed 0 bases at V and 9 bases at J, with 13 bases between. The CDR3: CASSVEGGEASPLHF. The DNA of the CDR3 is TGTGCCAGCAGCGTAGAAGGGGGTGAGGCTTCACCCCTCCACTTT. The entire variable domain, with the rest obtained from reference TRBV9 and TRBJ1-6, is as follows: DSGVTQTPKHLITATGQRVTLRCSPRSGDLSVYWYQQSLDQGLQFLIQYYNGEERAKGNILERFSAQQFPDLHSELNLSSLELGDSALYFCASSVEGGEASPLHFGNGTRLTVT.

V and J are TRBV27 and TRBJ2-2, with unresolved D. V was clipped by 5 bases and J by 4 bases, with 11 bases between them. The CDR3 covers 14 residues. Germline assignment: CDR1 MNHEY and CDR2 SMNVEV (reference sequence). The CDR3 is CASSMAAGTGELFF. CDR3 coding DNA: TGTGCCAGCAGTATGGCGGCTGGCACCGGGGAGCTGTTTTTT.

The rearrangement joins TRBV5-4 to TRBJ2-3, with 7 positions matching TRBD2. This CDR3 has 16 amino acids. J gave up 1 base and V 4 bases, and 9 bases lay outside the gene matches. Per germline, CDR1 SGHNT and CDR2 YYREEE (reference sequence). This chain's CDR3 is CASSGGGTRGTDTQYF. CDR3 in DNA: TGTGCCAGCAGCGGGGGAGGGACGAGGGGCACAGATACGCAGTATTTT.